What follows are 27 T cell receptor beta chains derived from one specimen sequenced in a study of spatial heterogeneity in lung cancer (dated 2019 in TCRdb). Sample time point, as interpreted from the label and publication: sample taken at primary tumor resection. For TCR sequencing, whole RNA was extracted from tumor and nontumor lung tissue, or from cryopreserved PBMC samples, and no cell sorting was done. Library method: 5' RACE. The sequencer was a NextSeq 500. Using fastp at Q25 and MiXCR, TCRdb reprocessed the public reads and kept productive beta chains. For every CDR3 protein sequence, its rows merge into one entry that carries the most common genes and DNA. This sample is represented by roughly 4,500 distinct CDR3 sequences; 30% to 35% of them were singletons. Roughly 34% of the sample goes to the ten largest clones. The sequenced sample was PBMCs, obtained at surgery. Every receptor here comes from a male donor with early-stage non-small cell lung cancer.

This clonotype was detected a few times. In a library made to pick up alpha chains, this beta chain is a stray read with a size that means little. The V and J genes are TRBV7-9 and TRBJ2-1; TRBD2 aligns across 12 bases. CDR3 length: 17 amino acids. Trimming at V came to 5 bases and at J to 4 bases, leaving 9 bases not matched to a gene. From germline, CDR1 is SEHNR and CDR2 FQNEAQ (reference sequence). The DNA of the CDR3 is TGTGCCAGCAGCCTCGGAGGACTAGCGGGAATGTACAATGAGCAGTTCTTC. It encodes CASSLGGLAGMYNEQFF.

This clonotype qualifies as medium-sized (0.01 to 0.1%). This beta chain lies outside the target of a library built for alpha chains; its clone size means little. The chain is built from TRBV27 and TRBJ2-1, with 7 bases lining up with TRBD2. The CDR3 totals 15 residues. Germline loops: CDR1 MNHEY, CDR2 SMNVEV (reference sequence). J lost 7 bases, V lost 6 bases, and 12 bases had no gene match. CDR3 loop: CASRPGWEGLNEQFF. CDR3 bases: TGTGCCAGCAGGCCCGGATGGGAGGGGCTTAATGAGCAGTTCTTC.

This clonotype was counted between two and nine times. In a library made to pick up alpha chains, this beta chain is a stray read with a size that means little. CDR3 bases: TGTGCCAGCAGCTTAGGGGGGGACAATGAGCAGTTCTTC. Encoded protein: CASSLGGDNEQFF. The chain couples TRBV13 to TRBJ2-1; perhaps D is TRBD1 or TRBD2 (5 bases each). Germline lookup yields CDR1 PRHDT and CDR2 FYEKMQ (reference sequence). The CDR3 runs to 13 residues. V was cut by 0 bases and J by 5 bases, with 5 bases left in between.

This clonotype turned up a few times. This beta chain is off target for a library built for alpha chains, so its abundance means little. This chain joins TRBV9 and TRBJ2-3, with D hard to call. Germline assignment: CDR1 SGDLS and CDR2 YYNGEE. This CDR3 has 13 residues. V was shortened by 0 bases and J by 1 base, with 3 bases between the two germline ends. The CDR3 DNA follows: TGTGCCAGCAGCGTAGGGGGCACAGATACGCAGTATTTT. It is translated as CASSVGGTDTQYF.

This clonotype is labeled as large. With the library built for alpha chains, this beta chain is off target and its frequency is not meaningful. The chain joins TRBV27 to TRBJ2-7, with TRBD2 as a possible D gene (5 bases). CDR3 length: 14 amino acids. With 4 bases removed from V and 7 bases from J, the gap between germline ends came to 17 bases. The germline V gene has CDR1 MNHEY and CDR2 SMNVEV (reference sequence). The CDR3 nucleotides read TGTGCCAGCAGTTCGGGGTCGGCCACCCGGGAGCAGTACTTC. Its translation is CASSSGSATREQYF.

Concerning this clonotype: A library made for alpha chains picked up this beta chain off target, so its size means little. The rearrangement uses TRBV5-1 and TRBJ2-7; 9 bases fit TRBD1. The V segment lost 1 base and the J segment 7 bases; nucleotides outside the gene matches: 3. Germline assignment: CDR1 SGHRS and CDR2 YFSETQ. The CDR3 loop spans 13 amino acids. CDR3 sequence: CASSLRDRGEQYF. The CDR3 nucleotides are TGCGCCAGCAGCTTGCGTGACAGGGGGGAGCAGTACTTC.

This clonotype is categorized as medium-sized. This beta chain lies outside the target of a library built for alpha chains; its clone size means little. The CDR3 nucleotides are TGTGCCACCAGTGACCCCACTAGCGGGAGGGGGATCACAGATACGCAGTATTTT. Residues: CATSDPTSGRGITDTQYF. The chain links TRBV24-1 to TRBJ2-3; 13 nucleotides match TRBD2. The CDR3 has 18 residues. Germline V gene sequence: CDR1 KGHDR, CDR2 SFDVKD. The junction had 8 bases not matched to a gene; V was cut back by 4 bases and J by 2 bases.

This clonotype was found a few times. For a library built for alpha chains, this beta chain is a stray read; little rests on its size. The genes are TRBV6-6 and TRBJ2-1; D is unclear. The CDR3 length is 14 residues. Deletions cut 7 bases from V and 1 base from J, with 11 bases between. Per the germline V gene, CDR1 is MNHNY and CDR2 is SVGAGI (reference sequence). DNA of the CDR3: TGTGCCAGCAATGACCCCAAGTCCTACAATGAGCAGTTCTTC. Its protein is CASNDPKSYNEQFF.

Concerning this clonotype itself: Because the library targeted alpha chains, this beta chain is an off-target read whose size means little. V gene TRBV5-1 combines with J gene TRBJ2-3, with D tentatively TRBD2 (5 bases). This CDR3 is 16 amino acids long. Germline V gives CDR1 SGHRS, CDR2 YFSETQ. The V end was cut by 1 base, the J end by 4 bases, with 16 bases between. This CDR3 is CASSLFLAGVADTQYF. The CDR3 nucleotides are TGCGCCAGCAGCTTGTTCCTAGCCGGAGTAGCAGATACGCAGTATTTT.

For this clonotype: This beta chain appears as a stray read in a library generated for alpha chains; its size is not informative. The chain employs TRBV10-1 and TRBJ2-6; D is perhaps TRBD2 (6 bases). The germline V gene has CDR1 WNHNN and CDR2 SYGVQD (reference sequence). V was cut by 2 bases and J by 0 bases, with 14 bases left in between. There are 18 residues in the CDR3. The CDR3 loop reads CASSEAVGEASGANVLTF. CDR3 in DNA: TGCGCCAGCAGTGAGGCCGTAGGGGAGGCCTCTGGGGCCAACGTCCTGACTTTC.

A word on this clonotype: This beta chain is an off-target read within a library intended for alpha chains, so its frequency means little. This chain links TRBV7-2 with TRBJ2-2; tentatively, D is TRBD2 (5 bases). Trimming left V 3 bases short and J 1 base short, with 15 bases between. Germline CDR1 SGHTA, CDR2 FQGNSA. This CDR3 is built from 17 residues. CDR3 protein: CASSFRLVGMNTGELFF. The CDR3 DNA follows: TGTGCCAGCAGCTTTCGTCTAGTCGGGATGAACACCGGGGAGCTGTTTTTT. Full variable domain (outside the CDR3, taken from reference TRBV7-2 and TRBJ2-2): GAGVSQSPSNKVTEKGKDVELRCDPISGHTALYWYRQSLGQGLEFLIYFQGNSAPDKSGLPSDRFSAERTGGSVSTLTIQRTQQEDSAVYLCASSFRLVGMNTGELFFGEGSRLTVL.

In its sample, this clonotype was seen a few times. This beta chain was picked up by a library intended for alpha chains and is off target, so its count carries little meaning. The chain has TRBV5-1 and TRBJ2-1; 16 nucleotides agree with TRBD2. CDR1 and CDR2 from the germline V gene are SGHRS and YFSETQ. The CDR3 extends over 15 amino acids. Trimming cost V 6 bases and J 9 bases; bases outside gene matches: 6. This chain's CDR3 is CASTVGLAGGGEQFF. The CDR3 DNA is TGCGCCAGCACCGTGGGACTAGCGGGAGGGGGTGAGCAGTTCTTC.

This clonotype has only a few counts. Because this beta chain is a stray read in a library intended to capture alpha chains, its abundance should not be given much weight. The chain has TRBV18 and TRBJ2-6, with D unresolved. CDR3 length: 14 residues. Germline CDR1 is KGHSH and CDR2 is LQKENI. The V end was cut by 3 bases, the J end by 9 bases, with 12 bases between. The CDR3 reads CASSPTLGSNVLTF. In nucleotides, the CDR3 is TGTGCCAGCTCACCCACTCTCGGAAGCAACGTCCTGACTTTC.

About this clonotype itself: Since the library was made to target alpha chains, this beta chain is a stray read and its abundance is not meaningful. The V call is TRBV20-1, the J call TRBJ2-1; 12 bases agree with TRBD2. Germline-derived CDR1 and CDR2 are DFQATT and SNEGSKA (reference sequence). The CDR3 covers 19 residues. Trimming cost V 6 bases and J 5 bases; bases outside gene matches: 20. The CDR3 DNA reads TGCAGTGCCCAGACGACTAGCGGGAGAGTAGGATTACTGAACAATGAGCAGTTCTTC. Protein sequence: CSAQTTSGRVGLLNNEQFF.

This clonotype appeared a few times. The library was prepared for alpha chains; this beta chain is a stray read, so its frequency means little. The chain recombines TRBV27 with TRBJ2-1; the match to TRBD2 covers 12 bases. This CDR3 region has 16 residues. V lost 7 bases, J lost 7 bases, and 11 bases stayed unmatched. The germline V gene has CDR1 MNHEY and CDR2 SMNVEV (reference sequence). In DNA form, the CDR3 reads TGTGCCAGCAAAAAACCGACTAGCGGGAGCACTAATGAGCAGTTCTTC. Encoded protein: CASKKPTSGSTNEQFF.

As for this clonotype: The size of this beta chain means little, since it is a stray read in a library made for alpha chains. The V call is TRBV30, the J call TRBJ2-1; 9 bases are shared with TRBD2. The V and J ends lost 1 base and 5 bases, in that order; junction bases with no gene match: 6. Germline CDR1 reads GTSNPN; CDR2 reads SVGIG (reference sequence). The CDR3 covers 15 residues. CDR3 sequence (DNA): TGTGCCTGGAGTGCGACTAGCGGACTAAACAATGAGCAGTTCTTC. Protein product: CAWSATSGLNNEQFF.

In this sample, this clonotype turned up a few times. This beta chain slipped into a library made for alpha chains as a stray read, so its size is not meaningful. The rearrangement uses TRBV11-2 and TRBJ2-1; 8 positions match TRBD2. The CDR3 runs 15 residues. The germline V gene encodes CDR1 SGHAT and CDR2 FQNNGV. The J segment lost 6 bases and the V segment lost 3 bases, leaving 7 bases of the junction unmatched. The CDR3: CASSFRGLDFNEQFF. DNA for the CDR3: TGTGCCAGCAGCTTTCGGGGACTAGATTTCAATGAGCAGTTCTTC. The full variable domain, rest sourced from reference TRBV11-2 and TRBJ2-1, is EAGVAQSPRYKIIEKRQSVAFWCNPISGHATLYWYQQILGQGPKLLIQFQNNGVVDDSQLPKDRFSAERLKGVDSTLKIQPAKLEDSAVYLCASSFRGLDFNEQFFGPGTRLTVL.

This clonotype appeared a few times. The library was designed around alpha chains, so this beta chain is a stray read whose abundance carries little weight. The chain's CDR3 is CASSLNLASGYNEQFF. Here the CDR3 DNA reads TGTGCCAGCAGTTTAAATCTAGCCAGTGGTTACAATGAGCAGTTCTTC. The chain uses TRBV28 and TRBJ2-1; TRBD2 might be the D (5 bases). The CDR3 is 16 amino acids. Germline V lookup: CDR1 MDHEN, CDR2 SYDVKM. V lost 2 bases and J 4 bases, leaving 15 bases between the germline ends.

Regarding this clonotype: This beta chain appears as a stray read in a library generated for alpha chains; its size is not informative. The chain has TRBV7-2 and TRBJ2-7, with D maybe TRBD2 (5 bases). This CDR3 comprises 14 residues. Germline CDR1 and CDR2: SGHTA and FQGNSA. V was clipped by 1 base and J by 7 bases, with 14 bases between them. In DNA form, the CDR3 reads TGTGCCAGCAGCTTAGACGGGAAGGTGGGGGAGCAGTACTTC. Translating gives CASSLDGKVGEQYF.

This clonotype came up a few times. Since the library was made to target alpha chains, this beta chain is a stray read and its abundance is not meaningful. The CDR3 DNA reads as TGTGCCAGCAGCCTTGGGTCCACAGATACGCAGTATTTT. Its translation: CASSLGSTDTQYF. The rearrangement links TRBV3-1 to TRBJ2-3; D not certain. The germline V gene encodes CDR1 LGHDT and CDR2 YNNKEL (reference sequence). The CDR3 length is 13 residues. V was pared by 4 bases and J by 2 bases, with 7 bases between.

As to this clonotype: This beta chain was picked up by a library intended for alpha chains and is off target, so its count carries little meaning. This rearrangement joins TRBV9 to TRBJ1-5; 7 nucleotides match TRBD1. This CDR3 has 14 residues. V trimming: 3 bases; J trimming: 1 base; junction bases outside the gene matches: 1. Germline lookup yields CDR1 SGDLS and CDR2 YYNGEE. CDR3 residues: CASSAGQSNQPQHF. The CDR3 DNA reads TGTGCCAGCAGCGCGGGACAGAGCAATCAGCCCCAGCATTTT.

This clonotype is deemed medium-sized. Since it is a stray read in a library aimed at alpha chains, this beta chain has a size that is not meaningful. The V gene is TRBV6-5, the J gene TRBJ2-1; tentatively, D is TRBD2 (7 bases). Germline-derived CDR1 and CDR2 are MNHEY and SVGAGI. This CDR3 region has 15 residues. The germline V and J ends were trimmed by 5 bases and 5 bases, with 16 bases remaining between them. This chain's CDR3 is CASSREGGLNNEQFF. The CDR3 coding sequence is TGTGCCAGCAGTAGGGAGGGGGGCCTGAACAATGAGCAGTTCTTC.

This clonotype turned up a few times. Found in a library prepared for alpha chains, this beta chain is an off-target read, and its abundance has little meaning. The chain combines TRBV20-1 with TRBJ2-2; 9 positions match TRBD1. Losses at the gene ends were 6 bases for V and 5 bases for J; bases not matched to a gene: 4. The CDR3 extends over 13 amino acids. CDR1 is DFQATT and CDR2 is SNEGSKA in the germline V gene (reference sequence). This CDR3 reads CSAPGQGTGELFF. Written as DNA, the CDR3 is TGCAGTGCCCCAGGACAGGGGACCGGGGAGCTGTTTTTT.

A word on this clonotype: The size of this beta chain means little, since it is a stray read in a library made for alpha chains. The chain uses TRBV24-1 and TRBJ2-3; 7 nucleotides agree with TRBD1. Germline V gene sequence: CDR1 KGHDR, CDR2 SFDVKD. CDR3 length equals 13 residues. Losses at the gene ends were 4 bases for V and 4 bases for J; bases not matched to a gene: 1. CDR3 sequence reads: CATSEGQADTQYF. CDR3 coding DNA: TGTGCCACCAGTGAAGGACAGGCAGATACGCAGTATTTT.

A word on this clonotype: One end of the junction varies from germline; a read error may be responsible. This beta chain turned up in a library designed for alpha chains; as an off-target read, its abundance says little. The chain recombines TRBV7-2 with TRBJ2-3; no clear D. CDR1 and CDR2 from the germline V gene are SGHTA and FQGNSA. This CDR3 spans 13 amino acids. In DNA form, the CDR3 reads TGCGCCAGCAGCTTAGGTCCCCCCGATACGCAGTATTTT. Translated: CASSLGPPDTQYF.

As to this clonotype: This beta chain is a stray read from a library made for alpha chains; its abundance is not meaningful. The J gene is TRBJ2-1, the V gene TRBV20-1, with 12 bases lining up with TRBD2. The CDR3 sequence is 15 residues long. Germline V lookup: CDR1 DFQATT, CDR2 SNEGSKA (reference sequence). V lost 5 bases and J lost 3; bases outside the gene matches: 5. Here the CDR3 DNA reads TGCAGTGCTCCACGGACTAGCGGGAACTACAATGAGCAGTTCTTC. Its protein product is CSAPRTSGNYNEQFF.

Comments on this clonotype: The library was designed around alpha chains, so this beta chain is a stray read whose abundance carries little weight. V is TRBV7-2 and J is TRBJ2-2, with D possibly TRBD2 on 5 matching bases. From germline, CDR1 is SGHTA and CDR2 FQGNSA. The V and J ends lost 2 bases and 0 bases respectively, with 10 bases between them. The CDR3 runs to 16 residues. The CDR3, as DNA: TGTGCCAGCAGCTTACTGGGGAGCGCGAACACCGGGGAGCTGTTTTTT. As protein: CASSLLGSANTGELFF.